The clone carrying this T cell receptor (beta chain) has just a few counts. Its antigen is still unknown. Construction of the TCRbeta library involved unique molecular identifiers. One entry per CDR3 protein results from TCRdb running MiXCR on the PCR reads. The table includes about 500,000 distinct CDR3 sequences, 9.5% to 12% detected once. This sample was included in a study of T-cell reconstitution after alpha-beta-depleted transplantation in children. General study findings and limits: From newly produced T cells came most of the T-cell counts and diversity one year after transplant.

With 4 bases clipped from V and 7 bases from J, the junction kept 8 bases outside the gene matches. The germline V gene has CDR1 LGHDT and CDR2 YNNKEL (reference sequence). This CDR3 contains 15 residues. The chain has TRBV3-1 and TRBJ2-5; 11 positions agree with TRBD1. The clonotype comes from a female patient younger than 10 who had a stem cell transplant for aplastic anemia, so the T cells may come from the graft donor. This specimen consisted of PBMCs, mostly from graft donor cells, obtained 180 days after TCRalphabeta/CD19-depleted stem cell transplant. As DNA, the CDR3 is TGTGCCAGCAGCCTGGGACAGGGGGTGCAGGGGACCCAGTACTTC. Translating gives CASSLGQGVQGTQYF.